Below, one TCR beta chain is given with its context. This entry is derived from a study of blood T cell repertoires in COVID-19. Study overall: Samples taken during acute and convalescent COVID-19 were collected in the United States, Italy and Spain. In each case, the material was cDNA or gDNA derived from T cells, B-cell-depleted T cells, or PBMCs.

Generated by immunoSEQ multiplex PCR, the TCRdb table keeps only in-frame clones and is missing some. Among under 300,000 clones, 75% to 85% were seen once, and the ten largest hold more than 5%. Germline V gene sequence: CDR1 KGHSH, CDR2 LQKENI. Losses at the gene ends were 4 bases for V and 5 bases for J; bases not matched to a gene: 10. CDR3 length: 16 amino acids. The receptor was derived from a human donor in a cohort sampled during active COVID-19. The chain is built from TRBV18 and TRBJ2-3; 9 bases fit TRBD2. Sample: peripheral blood. CDR3 amino acids: CASSLPGSGGIDTQYF. Here the CDR3 DNA reads TGTGCCAGCTCACTCCCGGGTAGCGGGGGAATAGATACGCAGTATTTT. Using reference TRBV18 and TRBJ2-3 for the parts outside the CDR3, the full variable domain is NAGVMQNPRHLVRRRGQEARLRCSPMKGHSHVYWYRQLPEEGLKFMVYLQKENIIDESGMPKERFSAEFPKEGPSILRIQQVVRGDSAAYFCASSLPGSGGIDTQYFGPGTRLTVL.